The 11 T cell receptor beta chains given below trace back to one sample, sequenced in a study of cytomegalovirus exposure and HLA in healthy donors. It was with 60 Vbeta and 13 Jbeta primers that the PCR ran. Only in-frame clones appear in the TCRdb table, and some are missing; sequencing was by immunoSEQ multiplex PCR. The sample yields more than 110,000 clones, around three quarters seen once. The source material was PBMCs. Source of these receptors: a middle-aged man in good health and CMV-seropositive.

V and J are TRBV19 and TRBJ1-5; 7 bases align to TRBD1. J gave up 2 bases and V 4 bases, and 8 bases lay outside the gene matches. Germline CDR1 LNHDA, CDR2 SQIVND (reference sequence). The CDR3 is 16 amino acids. CDR3 protein: CASSSPQGLGNQPQHF. CDR3 DNA: TGTGCCAGTAGTAGCCCACAGGGGCTAGGCAATCAGCCCCAGCATTTT.

V is TRBV4-3 and J is TRBJ1-3; TRBD1 aligns across 9 bases. The CDR3 is 15 amino acids. The germline V gene encodes CDR1 LGHNA and CDR2 YSLEER. Trimming took 0 bases from V and 8 from J; bases not matched to a gene: 5. The CDR3 is CASSQEGTGPYTIYF. The CDR3 coding sequence is TGCGCCAGCAGCCAAGAGGGGACAGGGCCCTACACCATATATTTT.

The V gene is TRBV4-3, the J gene TRBJ2-3; 8 bases are shared with TRBD2. The trim removed 3 bases at V and 0 bases at J, leaving 14 bases unmatched. This CDR3 has 19 amino acids. Per the germline V gene, CDR1 is LGHNA and CDR2 is YSLEER. The CDR3 region is CASSHGVLRGRPSTDTQYF. In nucleotides, the CDR3 is TGCGCCAGCAGCCACGGGGTTTTACGCGGGAGGCCTAGCACAGATACGCAGTATTTT.

The chain carries TRBV5-8 and TRBJ2-1, with 7 bases fitting TRBD2. Germline trimming cut 0 bases from V and 4 bases from J; bases unmatched to any gene: 10. The CDR3 loop spans 17 amino acids. Germline V gives CDR1 SGHTS, CDR2 YDEGEE. CDR3 amino acids: CASSLARAGVRYNEQFF. The DNA of the CDR3 is TGTGCCAGCAGCTTGGCCCGTGCGGGAGTGCGTTACAATGAGCAGTTCTTC.

This clone was seen a single time. In DNA form, the CDR3 reads TGCGCCAGCAGCTTGTGGGGCGGGGGGATCGCAGATACGCAGTATTTT. Amino acids: CASSLWGGGIADTQYF. This chain uses TRBV5-1 with TRBJ2-3; 8 bases match TRBD2. The CDR3 runs 16 residues. In germline, CDR1 is SGHRS, CDR2 YFSETQ. J gave up 4 bases and V 1 base, and 8 bases lay outside the gene matches.

CDR3: CASRLQGNYGYTF. The CDR3 DNA follows: TGTGCCAGCAGGTTACAGGGGAACTATGGCTACACCTTC. This rearrangement joins TRBV27 to TRBJ1-2, with 7 bases aligning to TRBD1. The J segment lost 2 bases and the V segment lost 6 bases, leaving 3 bases of the junction unmatched. Germline V gene data show CDR1 as MNHEY and CDR2 as SMNVEV (reference sequence). The CDR3 length is 13 residues.

About this clone: One end of the junction does not line up with germline, which may come from a read error. V is TRBV28 and J is TRBJ2-1, with 7 bases identical to TRBD2. CDR3 length: 10 amino acids. CDR1 and CDR2 (germline): MDHEN, SYDVKM. For the CDR3, the DNA is TGTGCCAGCAGGCGGGACTATCGTGTCTTC. Its translation is CASRRDYRVF.

The chain is built from TRBV27 and TRBJ2-3; D possibly corresponds to TRBD2 (5 bases). The ends were cut back, 8 bases at V and 6 bases at J, with 18 bases in the middle. The CDR3 spans 14 residues. CDR1 and CDR2 from the germline V gene are MNHEY and SMNVEV (reference sequence). This CDR3 reads CASRVSGRWDTQYF. The CDR3 coding sequence is TGTGCCAGCCGAGTCAGCGGTAGGTGGGATACGCAGTATTTT.

CDR3 in amino acids: CASSFPPRKEQETQYF. The CDR3 DNA reads as TGTGCCAGCAGCTTCCCACCCAGGAAAGAACAAGAGACCCAGTACTTC. The chain employs TRBV7-9 and TRBJ2-5, with D hard to call. The ends were cut back, 3 bases at V and 2 bases at J, with 16 bases in the middle. CDR3 length: 16 residues. Per germline, CDR1 SEHNR and CDR2 FQNEAQ (reference sequence). The full variable domain, its missing parts supplied by reference TRBV7-9 and TRBJ2-5, is DTGVSQNPRHKITKRGQNVTFRCDPISEHNRLYWYRQTLGQGPEFLTYFQNEAQLEKSRLLSDRFSAERPKGSFSTLEIQRTEQGDSAMYLCASSFPPRKEQETQYFGPGTRLLVL.

The chain joins TRBV7-2 to TRBJ1-1, with D possibly matching TRBD1 (6 bases). Looked up from germline, CDR1 is SGHTA and CDR2 is FQGNSA. V was trimmed by 4 bases and J by 0 bases, leaving 15 bases between them. The CDR3 runs to 16 residues. The chain's CDR3 is CASSSFPRGLNTEAFF. CDR3 coding DNA: TGTGCCAGCAGCTCGTTTCCGAGGGGGTTGAACACTGAAGCTTTCTTT.

The chain employs TRBV10-2 and TRBJ1-6; 7 bases agree with TRBD1. Germline V lookup: CDR1 WSHSY, CDR2 SAAADI. The CDR3 covers 15 residues. V dropped 5 bases and J dropped 6; count of bases not matched to a gene: 7. CDR3 amino acids: CASSPLTGSNSPLHF. CDR3 coding DNA: TGCGCCAGCAGTCCCTTGACAGGGAGTAATTCACCCCTCCACTTT.